These T cell receptor beta chains were read from a single sample in a study of T-cell reconstitution after alpha-beta-depleted transplantation in children. TCRdb recomputed calls from the PCR reads with MiXCR, one row per CDR3 protein. The sample gives 100,000 or so distinct CDR3 sequences, 7.5% to 9% of which show up once; approximately 16% is in the top ten. This sample comprised PBMCs, obtained before TCRalphabeta/CD19-depleted stem cell transplant. These receptors all stem from a boy aged 2-9 years with acute lymphoblastic leukemia, due to receive a stem cell transplant. The CDR3 runs from the conserved cysteine through the conserved F or W. The order of the fields is J gene, D gene, clone size, V gene, CDR3 protein, CDR3 DNA. A D gene is named only where the DNA matches it firmly. Size values are once, few and many counts, or a class for expanded clones, and some rows have none.

>TRBJ1-6|TRBD1|many|TRBV6-4
CASRMTGGHPLHF
TGTGCCAGCAGAATGACAGGGGGTCACCCCCTCCACTTT
>TRBJ2-3|.|.|TRBV5-1
CASSLAGSGTDTQYF
TGCGCCAGCAGCTTGGCCGGGTCAGGCACAGATACGCAGTATTTT
>TRBJ2-3|.|many|TRBV20-1
CSARRRGITSTDTQYF
TGCAGTGCTAGAAGGAGAGGGATCACTAGCACAGATACGCAGTATTTT
>TRBJ2-7|TRBD2|few|TRBV20-1
CSARGLAGGYEQYF
TGCAGTGCTAGAGGACTAGCGGGGGGCTACGAGCAGTACTTC
>TRBJ1-5|.|many|TRBV15
CATSRDPGGAQPQHF
TGTGCCACCAGCAGAGATCCGGGAGGGGCTCAGCCCCAGCATTTT
>TRBJ1-5|TRBD1|few|TRBV12-3/TRBV12-4
CASSLDRGLRPQHF
TGTGCCAGCAGTTTGGACAGGGGGCTCCGGCCCCAGCATTTT
>TRBJ2-1|.|many|TRBV6-4
CASSPQGGSYNEQFF
TGTGCCAGCAGTCCCCAGGGGGGGAGCTACAATGAGCAGTTCTTC
>TRBJ2-3|TRBD2|few|TRBV9
CASSVSTVPGGDTQYF
TGTGCCAGCAGCGTTTCGACTGTACCGGGGGGAGATACGCAGTATTTT
>TRBJ2-7|.|many|TRBV20-1
CSALLRGYEQYF
TGCAGTGCCCTTCTCCGGGGCTACGAGCAGTACTTC
>TRBJ2-7|.|few|TRBV20-1
CSANRVYEQYF
TGCAGTGCTAACAGGGTCTACGAGCAGTACTTC
>TRBJ1-1|.|.|TRBV29-1
CSVEYRVTEAFF
TGCAGCGTTGAATACAGGGTCACTGAAGCTTTCTTT